These 18 T cell receptor beta chains originate from one sample sequenced in a study of blood T cell repertoires in COVID-19. The method was immunoSEQ multiplex PCR; TCRdb's version includes in-frame clones alone and lacks a portion of them. The sample comprises some 29,000 clones, less than 90% of which are singletons, and about 9.3% rests with the top ten. Source material: peripheral blood. The receptor source for this set is a man older than 75 with active COVID-19.

The CDR3 DNA sequence: TGTGCCATCCGGGGGATTGATTACGAGCAGTACTTC. It translates to CAIRGIDYEQYF. This chain joins TRBV10-3 and TRBJ2-7; perhaps TRBD2 as D (6 bases). The V gene lost 8 bases and the J gene lost 4 bases, with 12 bases spanning the gap. Germline CDR1 ENHRY, CDR2 SYGVKD. The CDR3 loop spans 12 amino acids.

The gene calls are TRBV5-1 and TRBJ2-5; 12 bases map to TRBD1. The germline V gene encodes CDR1 SGHRS and CDR2 YFSETQ. V shed 3 bases, J shed 5 bases, and the junction held 5 bases outside the gene matches. This CDR3 contains 15 residues. CDR3 protein: CASSSGTGGLETQYF. CDR3 nucleotide sequence: TGCGCCAGCAGCTCCGGGACAGGGGGCCTCGAGACCCAGTACTTC.

The sample holds one count of this clone. The V call is TRBV2, the J call TRBJ2-3; D is uncertain. Germline V lookup: CDR1 SNHLY, CDR2 FYNNEI. CDR3 length: 15 residues. Deletions cut 3 bases from V and 6 bases from J, with 16 bases between. CDR3 in DNA: TGTGCCAGCAGTGATAGGTCAGGATTATGGGATACGCAGTATTTT. Amino acids: CASSDRSGLWDTQYF.

The chain employs TRBV7-6 and TRBJ2-1; D perhaps matches TRBD2 (7 bases). This CDR3 has 15 residues. Trimming took off 1 base at V and 6 bases at J, with 13 bases between the two ends. The germline gives CDR1 SGHVS, CDR2 FNYEAQ. The CDR3 bases are TGTGCCAGCAGCTTAGGGGGGGGCCATTCCAATGAGCAGTTCTTC. Translation gives CASSLGGGHSNEQFF.

J is TRBJ1-1 and V is TRBV19; no clear D. CDR3 length: 15 amino acids. Germline CDR1 reads LNHDA; CDR2 reads SQIVND (reference sequence). The V end was cut by 1 base, the J end by 0 bases, with 9 bases between. The CDR3 sequence is CASSIGPGLNTEAFF. The CDR3 DNA is TGTGCCAGTAGTATAGGGCCGGGGTTGAACACTGAAGCTTTCTTT.

J is TRBJ1-4 and V is TRBV5-6; D unclear. CDR1 SGHDT and CDR2 YYEEEE come from the germline V gene. CDR3 length equals 15 residues. Trimming removed 4 bases from V and 3 bases from J, with 13 bases in between. The CDR3 DNA sequence: TGTGCCAGCAGCCTTCGTGTATCTGCTAATGAAAAACTGTTTTTT. It is translated as CASSLRVSANEKLFF.

The CDR3 region is CASSDARRTSTNEKLFF. The DNA of the CDR3 is TGTGCCAGCAGTGACGCACGGAGGACCTCAACTAATGAAAAACTGTTTTTT. The chain carries TRBV25-1 and TRBJ1-4; D is uncertain. The CDR3 runs 17 residues. Germline V lookup: CDR1 MGHDK, CDR2 SYGVNS. The V end lost 3 bases, the J end lost 0 bases, and 14 bases lay between the germline ends.

V is TRBV6-5 and J is TRBJ2-5; maybe TRBD2 (6 bases). Germline-derived CDR1 and CDR2 are MNHEY and SVGAGI. The CDR3 totals 14 residues. Deletions cut 0 bases from V and 1 base from J, with 6 bases between. In DNA, the CDR3 is TGTGCCAGCAGTTACTCGGGGGGCCAAGAGACCCAGTACTTC. As protein: CASSYSGGQETQYF.

The chain links TRBV19 to TRBJ2-7, with D uncertain. Germline V lookup: CDR1 LNHDA, CDR2 SQIVND (reference sequence). This CDR3 contains 13 residues. V lost 4 bases to trimming and J lost 0 bases, with 7 bases between them. The CDR3 is CASSKASSYEQYF. DNA of the CDR3: TGTGCCAGTAGTAAGGCTAGCTCCTACGAGCAGTACTTC. Using reference TRBV19 and TRBJ2-7 for the parts outside the CDR3, the full variable domain is DGGITQSPKYLFRKEGQNVTLSCEQNLNHDAMYWYRQDPGQGLRLIYYSQIVNDFQKGDIAEGYSVSREKKESFPLTVTSAQKNPTAFYLCASSKASSYEQYFGPGTRLTVT.

This chain connects TRBV9 to TRBJ1-2; D not certain. V lost 1 base, J lost 2 bases, and 12 bases lay in between. The CDR3 runs 15 residues. CDR1 and CDR2 from the germline V gene are SGDLS and YYNGEE. Written as DNA, the CDR3 is TGTGCCAGCAGCGTATCTCAAACTCCAAACTATGGCTACACCTTC. Residues: CASSVSQTPNYGYTF.

This sequence joins TRBV19 and TRBJ2-6; tentatively, D is TRBD1 (5 bases). Germline CDR1 LNHDA, CDR2 SQIVND (reference sequence). V was pared by 5 bases and J by 0 bases, with 8 bases between. This CDR3 is 15 amino acids long. The CDR3 DNA follows: TGTGCCAGTAGTCCAGACAGCTCTGGGGCCAACGTCCTGACTTTC. Its protein product is CASSPDSSGANVLTF.

The chain carries TRBV3-1 (or the pseudogene TRBV3-2) and TRBJ1-3, with D uncertain. Germline CDR1 reads LGHDT; CDR2 reads YNNKEL (reference sequence). V lost 1 base, J lost 0 bases, and 7 bases lay in between. The CDR3 contains 15 residues. The CDR3 here is CASSQGLLSGNTIYF. CDR3 nucleotides: TGTGCCAGCAGCCAAGGACTGCTCTCTGGAAACACCATATATTTT.

This clone has just a few counts. This chain connects TRBV27 to TRBJ1-2; D unclear. The V end was cut by 3 bases, the J end by 4 bases, with 9 bases between. The CDR3 runs 13 residues. Germline V gives CDR1 MNHEY, CDR2 SMNVEV (reference sequence). CDR3 sequence (DNA): TGTGCCAGCAGTTTGTCCGTCGGCTATGGCTACACCTTC. Translation: CASSLSVGYGYTF.

The chain joins TRBV14 to TRBJ2-6; a possible D gene is TRBD1 (7 bases). The CDR3 is made up of 16 amino acids. V was clipped by 3 bases and J by 2 bases, with 11 bases between them. Germline V gives CDR1 SGHDN, CDR2 FVKESK. CDR3 region: CASSQTRGAGANVLTF. Here the CDR3 DNA reads TGTGCCAGCAGCCAGACCAGGGGGGCTGGGGCCAACGTCCTGACTTTC.

This chain links TRBV2 with TRBJ2-3; 7 bases fit TRBD1. This CDR3 spans 15 amino acids. J was trimmed by 6 bases and V by 2 bases; bases with no gene match: 8. Germline loops: CDR1 SNHLY, CDR2 FYNNEI. CDR3 nucleotides: TGTGCCAGCAGTGAAACCCAACAGGGGACGGATACGCAGTATTTT. Its translation is CASSETQQGTDTQYF.

V and J are TRBV10-3 and TRBJ2-1; no clear D gene. Trimming took 9 bases from V and 9 from J, leaving 6 bases between them. This CDR3 has 9 amino acids. Per the germline V gene, CDR1 is ENHRY and CDR2 is SYGVKD. The CDR3 loop is CAMFCEQFF. The DNA for the CDR3 is TGTGCCATGTTCTGTGAGCAGTTCTTC.

The CDR3: CASSRLGTSGGAVETQYF. CDR3 DNA sequence: TGTGCCAGTAGTAGACTCGGGACTAGCGGGGGGGCCGTAGAGACCCAGTACTTC. The V call is TRBV19, the J call TRBJ2-5; 16 bases are shared with TRBD2. Germline V gene sequence: CDR1 LNHDA, CDR2 SQIVND (reference sequence). The V gene end was trimmed by 4 bases and the J gene end by 4 bases; junction bases not matched to a gene: 9. The CDR3 runs 18 residues. The full variable domain, in which reference TRBV19 and TRBJ2-5 provide the parts outside the CDR3, is DGGITQSPKYLFRKEGQNVTLSCEQNLNHDAMYWYRQDPGQGLRLIYYSQIVNDFQKGDIAEGYSVSREKKESFPLTVTSAQKNPTAFYLCASSRLGTSGGAVETQYFGPGTRLLVL.

This rearrangement joins TRBV29-1 to TRBJ2-3; 9 bases match TRBD2. V gave up 1 base and J gave up 7 bases; unmatched junction bases: 6. Germline CDR1 reads SQVTM; CDR2 reads ANQGSEA. The CDR3 extends over 14 amino acids. The CDR3 protein is CSVEATASGNTQYF. The CDR3 nucleotides read TGCAGCGTTGAAGCCACGGCTAGCGGGAATACGCAGTATTTT.